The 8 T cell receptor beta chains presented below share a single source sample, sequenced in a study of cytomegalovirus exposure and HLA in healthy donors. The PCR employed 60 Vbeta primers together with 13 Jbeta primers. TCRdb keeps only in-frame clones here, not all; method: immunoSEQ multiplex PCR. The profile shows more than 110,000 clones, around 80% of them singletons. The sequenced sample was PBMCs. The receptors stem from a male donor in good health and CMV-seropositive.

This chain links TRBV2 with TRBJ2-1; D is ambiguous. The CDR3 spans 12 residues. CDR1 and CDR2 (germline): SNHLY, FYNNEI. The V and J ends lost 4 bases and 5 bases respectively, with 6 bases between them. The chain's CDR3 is CASSGQNNEQFF. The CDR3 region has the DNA TGTGCCAGCAGTGGGCAAAACAATGAGCAGTTCTTC. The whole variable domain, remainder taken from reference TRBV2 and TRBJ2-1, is EPEVTQTPSHQVTQMGQEVILRCVPISNHLYFYWYRQILGQKVEFLVSFYNNEISEKSEIFDDQFSVERPDGSNFTLKIRSTKLEDSAMYFCASSGQNNEQFFGPGTRLTVL.

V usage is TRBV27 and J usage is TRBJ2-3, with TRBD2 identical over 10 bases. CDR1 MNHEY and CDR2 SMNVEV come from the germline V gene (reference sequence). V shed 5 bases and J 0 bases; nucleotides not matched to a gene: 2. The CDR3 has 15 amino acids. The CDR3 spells CASSQLAGSTDTQYF. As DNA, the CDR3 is TGTGCCAGCAGTCAACTAGCGGGGAGCACAGATACGCAGTATTTT.

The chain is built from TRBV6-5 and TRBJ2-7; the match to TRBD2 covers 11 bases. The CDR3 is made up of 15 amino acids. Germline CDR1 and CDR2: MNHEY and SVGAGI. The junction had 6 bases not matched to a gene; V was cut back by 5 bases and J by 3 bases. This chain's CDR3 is CASSARLAGRYEQYF. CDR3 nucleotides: TGTGCCAGCAGTGCCCGACTAGCGGGACGCTACGAGCAGTACTTC.

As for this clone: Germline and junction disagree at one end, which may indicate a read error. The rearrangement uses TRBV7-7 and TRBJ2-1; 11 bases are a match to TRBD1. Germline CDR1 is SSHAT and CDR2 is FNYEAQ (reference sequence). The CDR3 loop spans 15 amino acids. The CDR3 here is CASSRGTGGSNEQFF. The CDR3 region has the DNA TGTGCTAGCAGCCGAGGGACAGGGGGAAGCAATGAGCAGTTCTTC.

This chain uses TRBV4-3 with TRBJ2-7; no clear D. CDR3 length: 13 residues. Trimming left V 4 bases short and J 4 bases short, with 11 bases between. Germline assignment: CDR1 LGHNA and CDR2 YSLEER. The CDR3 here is CASSPVSGYEQYF. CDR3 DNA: TGCGCCAGCAGCCCCGTATCCGGTTACGAGCAGTACTTC.

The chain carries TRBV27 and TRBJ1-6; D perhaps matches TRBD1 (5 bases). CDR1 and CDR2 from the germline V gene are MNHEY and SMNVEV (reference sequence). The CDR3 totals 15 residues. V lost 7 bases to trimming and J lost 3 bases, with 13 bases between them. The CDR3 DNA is TGTGCCAGCACCGCGGGACGGGGCTATAATTCACCCCTCCACTTT. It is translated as CASTAGRGYNSPLHF.

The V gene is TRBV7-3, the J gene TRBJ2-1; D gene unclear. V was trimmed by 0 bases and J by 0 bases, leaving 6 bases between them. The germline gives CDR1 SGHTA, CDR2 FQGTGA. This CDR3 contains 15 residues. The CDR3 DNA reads TGTGCCAGCAGCTTAACTAGTTCCTCCTACAATGAGCAGTTCTTC. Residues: CASSLTSSSYNEQFF.

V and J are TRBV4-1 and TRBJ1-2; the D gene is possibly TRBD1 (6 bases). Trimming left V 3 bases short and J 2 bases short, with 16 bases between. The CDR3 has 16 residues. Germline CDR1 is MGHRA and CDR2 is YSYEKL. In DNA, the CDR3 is TGCGCCAGCAGCCAGCCAAGAAATGGACAGAACTATGGCTACACCTTC. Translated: CASSQPRNGQNYGYTF.